This is a list of T cell receptor beta chains from one sample in a study of T cell repertoires in cytomegalovirus infection. TCRdb re-analysed the reads in MiXCR, keeping a single row per CDR3 protein. The sample lists hundreds of thousands of distinct CDR3 sequences, roughly 12% seen once, with roughly 10% in the top ten. The specimen sequenced was PBMCs. The receptors were sampled from a human donor in good health (CMV status not recorded). Some clones in this sample may be carry-over from other donors' samples. Both conserved end residues are part of each CDR3. The order of the fields is V gene, D gene, clone size, J gene, CDR3 DNA, CDR3 protein. A D gene is named only where the DNA matches it firmly. The size of a clone is reported for some rows only, either as once, few or many, or as a class for expanded clones.

v_gene: TRBV29-1
d_gene: -
abundance: -
j_gene: TRBJ1-4
CDR3nt: TGCAGCGTTCGGGACGGAAGAAATGAAAAACTGTTTTTT
CDR3aa: CSVRDGRNEKLFF

v_gene: TRBV19
d_gene: -
abundance: -
j_gene: TRBJ1-6
CDR3nt: TGTGCCAGTAGTACCCAAGCCGCCCGATCGGCACCCCTCCACTTT
CDR3aa: CASSTQAARSAPLHF

v_gene: TRBV13
d_gene: TRBD2
abundance: few
j_gene: TRBJ2-7
CDR3nt: TGTGCCAGCAGCGGCTGGACTAGCGCTTCCTACGAGCAGTACTTC
CDR3aa: CASSGWTSASYEQYF

v_gene: TRBV29-1
d_gene: TRBD1
abundance: few
j_gene: TRBJ2-3
CDR3nt: TGCAGCGTGAGGGTAACAGGGGGTACAACAGATACGCAGTATTTT
CDR3aa: CSVRVTGGTTDTQYF

v_gene: TRBV10-3
d_gene: -
abundance: many
j_gene: TRBJ2-5
CDR3nt: TGTGCCATCAGTTCCACGTTGGGGGAATTTCAAGAGACCCAGTACTTC
CDR3aa: CAISSTLGEFQETQYF

v_gene: TRBV29-1
d_gene: TRBD2
abundance: many
j_gene: TRBJ2-3
CDR3nt: TGCAGCGTTGGGACTAGCGGGATGGGTACGCAGTATTTT
CDR3aa: CSVGTSGMGTQYF

v_gene: TRBV6-1
d_gene: TRBD2
abundance: -
j_gene: TRBJ2-1
CDR3nt: TGTGCCAGCAGTGAATTCGTTGGACTAGCGGGCTCCTACAATGAGCAGTTCTTC
CDR3aa: CASSEFVGLAGSYNEQFF

v_gene: TRBV10-2
d_gene: -
abundance: many
j_gene: TRBJ1-1
CDR3nt: TGCGCCAGCAGTGAGCCCCCAGGGGACACTGAAGCTTTCTTT
CDR3aa: CASSEPPGDTEAFF

v_gene: TRBV20-1
d_gene: TRBD2
abundance: -
j_gene: TRBJ2-7
CDR3nt: TGCAGTGCTTCCCGGACTAGCAACCGTTACGAGCAGTACTTC
CDR3aa: CSASRTSNRYEQYF

v_gene: TRBV7-9
d_gene: -
abundance: few
j_gene: TRBJ1-1
CDR3nt: TGTGCCAGCAGCTTCACTTCCGGGGGTGAAGCTTTCTTT
CDR3aa: CASSFTSGGEAFF

v_gene: TRBV20-1
d_gene: -
abundance: few
j_gene: TRBJ2-7
CDR3nt: TGCAGTGCTAGAGATCTGAGGGCGAGTATCTACGAGCAGTACTTC
CDR3aa: CSARDLRASIYEQYF

v_gene: TRBV6-6
d_gene: TRBD1
abundance: many
j_gene: TRBJ1-2
CDR3nt: TGTGCCAGCACTAGGGACAGTCCGGACTATGGCTACACCTTC
CDR3aa: CASTRDSPDYGYTF

v_gene: TRBV6-5
d_gene: -
abundance: many
j_gene: TRBJ1-5
CDR3nt: TGTGCCAGCGGGCGGGGGCCCGGTCAGCCCCAGCATTTT
CDR3aa: CASGRGPGQPQHF

v_gene: TRBV7-2
d_gene: TRBD1
abundance: many
j_gene: TRBJ1-2
CDR3nt: TGTGCCAGCAGCCCGAGGGGGCAGATCTATGGCTACACCTTC
CDR3aa: CASSPRGQIYGYTF

v_gene: TRBV5-4
d_gene: -
abundance: -
j_gene: TRBJ1-5
CDR3nt: TGTGCCAGCAGCTTGCATCGAAATAGCAATCAGCCCCAGCATTTT
CDR3aa: CASSLHRNSNQPQHF

v_gene: TRBV27
d_gene: -
abundance: -
j_gene: TRBJ2-5
CDR3nt: TGTGCCAGCAGTTATTTGGGCCCCAAAGAGACCCAGTACTTC
CDR3aa: CASSYLGPKETQYF

v_gene: TRBV7-9
d_gene: -
abundance: many
j_gene: TRBJ1-6
CDR3nt: TGTGCCAGCAGCCCCCAGGCGGCCAGCTCCTATAATTCACCCCTCCACTTT
CDR3aa: CASSPQAASSYNSPLHF

v_gene: TRBV5-4
d_gene: TRBD1
abundance: -
j_gene: TRBJ1-3
CDR3nt: TGTGCCAGCAGCTCAGGGACAGGCGGGAACACCATATATTTT
CDR3aa: CASSSGTGGNTIYF

v_gene: TRBV4-2
d_gene: -
abundance: many
j_gene: TRBJ2-1
CDR3nt: TGTGCCAGCAGCCAGGGAGACGGCGGGTCGGGTGTCAATGAGCAGTTCTTC
CDR3aa: CASSQGDGGSGVNEQFF

v_gene: TRBV5-4
d_gene: TRBD1
abundance: many
j_gene: TRBJ2-1
CDR3nt: TGTGCCAGCAGCTCGAGGACAGGGGGCTTTCATGAGCAGTTCTTC
CDR3aa: CASSSRTGGFHEQFF